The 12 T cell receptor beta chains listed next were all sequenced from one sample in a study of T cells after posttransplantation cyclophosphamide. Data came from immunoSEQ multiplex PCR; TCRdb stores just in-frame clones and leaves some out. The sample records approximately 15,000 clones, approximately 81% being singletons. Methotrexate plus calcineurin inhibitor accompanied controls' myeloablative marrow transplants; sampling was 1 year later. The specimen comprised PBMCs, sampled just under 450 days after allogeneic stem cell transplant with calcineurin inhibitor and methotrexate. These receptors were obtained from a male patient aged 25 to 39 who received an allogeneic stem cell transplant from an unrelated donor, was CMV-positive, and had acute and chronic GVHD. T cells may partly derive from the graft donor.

CDR3: CASSPRTSGGEPTDTQYF. CDR3 in DNA: TGTGCCAGCAGCCCGAGGACTAGCGGGGGGGAACCCACAGATACGCAGTATTTT. The J gene is TRBJ2-3, the V gene TRBV7-8; 15 nucleotides match TRBD2. V shed 5 bases and J 2 bases; nucleotides not matched to a gene: 8. There are 18 residues in the CDR3. Germline V gene data show CDR1 as SGHVS and CDR2 as FQNEAQ.

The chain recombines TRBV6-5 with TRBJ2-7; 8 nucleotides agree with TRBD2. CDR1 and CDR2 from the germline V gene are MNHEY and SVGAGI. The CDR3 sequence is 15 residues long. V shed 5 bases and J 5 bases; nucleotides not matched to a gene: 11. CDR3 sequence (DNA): TGTGCCAGCAGTCCGGGACTAGTCGTCTTCAACGAGCAGTACTTC. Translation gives CASSPGLVVFNEQYF.

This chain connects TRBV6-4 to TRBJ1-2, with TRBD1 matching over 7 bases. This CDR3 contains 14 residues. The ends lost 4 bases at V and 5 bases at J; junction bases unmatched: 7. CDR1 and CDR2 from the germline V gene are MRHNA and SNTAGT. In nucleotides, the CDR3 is TGTGCCAGCAGTGCGGACAGGACTCAATATGGCTACACCTTC. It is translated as CASSADRTQYGYTF.

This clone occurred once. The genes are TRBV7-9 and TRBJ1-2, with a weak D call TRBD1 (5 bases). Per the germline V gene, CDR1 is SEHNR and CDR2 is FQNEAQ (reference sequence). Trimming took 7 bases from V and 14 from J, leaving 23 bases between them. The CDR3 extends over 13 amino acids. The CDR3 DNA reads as TGTGCCAGCACCACTGCGGGGGGTAATGGCTGGACCTTC. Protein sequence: CASTTAGGNGWTF.

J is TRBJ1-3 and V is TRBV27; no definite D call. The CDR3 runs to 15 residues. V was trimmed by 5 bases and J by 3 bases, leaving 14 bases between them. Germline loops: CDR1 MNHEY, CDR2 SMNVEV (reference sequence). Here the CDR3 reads CASSPRRVDGNTIYF. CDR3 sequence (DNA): TGTGCCAGCAGTCCGCGACGGGTCGATGGAAACACCATATATTTT.

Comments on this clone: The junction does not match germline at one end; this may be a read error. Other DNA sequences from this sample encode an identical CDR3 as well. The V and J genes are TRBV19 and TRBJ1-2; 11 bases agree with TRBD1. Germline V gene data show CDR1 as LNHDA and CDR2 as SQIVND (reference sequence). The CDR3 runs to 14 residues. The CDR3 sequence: CASRGQGDYYGYTF. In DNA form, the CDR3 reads TGTGCCAGTAGGGGACAGGGGGATTACTACGGCTACACCTTC.

As DNA, the CDR3 is TGTGCCAGCAGCTGGGACAGGGAAGAGACCCAGTACTTC. Translated: CASSWDREETQYF. The chain employs TRBV7-2 and TRBJ2-5; 9 bases align to TRBD1. This CDR3 has 13 amino acids. Germline CDR1 is SGHTA and CDR2 is FQGNSA. Unmatched junction bases numbered 0, after V lost 4 bases and J lost 3 bases.

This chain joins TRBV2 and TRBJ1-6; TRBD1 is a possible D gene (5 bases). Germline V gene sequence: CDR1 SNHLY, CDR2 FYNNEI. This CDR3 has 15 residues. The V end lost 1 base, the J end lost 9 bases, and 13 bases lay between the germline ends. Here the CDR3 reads CASSEEGGVGSPLHF. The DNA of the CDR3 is TGTGCCAGCAGTGAAGAGGGAGGGGTGGGTTCACCCCTCCACTTT. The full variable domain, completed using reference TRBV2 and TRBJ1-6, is EPEVTQTPSHQVTQMGQEVILRCVPISNHLYFYWYRQILGQKVEFLVSFYNNEISEKSEIFDDQFSVERPDGSNFTLKIRSTKLEDSAMYFCASSEEGGVGSPLHFGNGTRLTVT.

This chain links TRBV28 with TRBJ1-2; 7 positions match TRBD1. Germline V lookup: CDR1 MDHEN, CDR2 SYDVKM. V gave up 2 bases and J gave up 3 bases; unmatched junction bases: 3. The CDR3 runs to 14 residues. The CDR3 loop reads CASSLHTGDYGYTF. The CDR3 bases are TGTGCCAGCAGTTTACACACAGGGGACTATGGCTACACCTTC.

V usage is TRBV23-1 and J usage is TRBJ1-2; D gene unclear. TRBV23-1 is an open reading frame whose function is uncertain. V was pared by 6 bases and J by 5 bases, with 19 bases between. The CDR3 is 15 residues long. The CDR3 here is CASSHYPAARYGYTF. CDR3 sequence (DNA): TGCGCCAGCAGCCACTACCCTGCGGCGCGGTATGGCTACACCTTC.

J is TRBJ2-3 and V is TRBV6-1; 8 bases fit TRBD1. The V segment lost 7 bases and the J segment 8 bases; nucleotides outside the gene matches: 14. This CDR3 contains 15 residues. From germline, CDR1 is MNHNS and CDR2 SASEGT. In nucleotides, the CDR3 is TGTGCCAGCATACTGACGGGACAGGACCAAGGTACGCAGTATTTT. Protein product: CASILTGQDQGTQYF.

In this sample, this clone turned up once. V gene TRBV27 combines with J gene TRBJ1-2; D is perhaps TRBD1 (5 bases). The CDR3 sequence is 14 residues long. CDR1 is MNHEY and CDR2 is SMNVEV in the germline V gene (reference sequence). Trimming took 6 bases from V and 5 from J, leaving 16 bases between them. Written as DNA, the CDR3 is TGTGCCAGCAGCCTCGGGGGGTTTCCATATGGCTACACCTTC. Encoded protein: CASSLGGFPYGYTF.